This T cell receptor beta chain was retrieved from a study of identical twins (dated by TCRdb to the mid-2010s). Regarding the complete study: The study deep-sequenced TCR alpha and beta repertoires from monozygotic twins, unrelated adults of various ages and cord blood to test whether fetal clonotypes persist. To rule out contamination, the twin experiments were replicated at different times with different library preparation protocols.

This clonotype has just a few counts. Its cognate antigen has yet to be identified. No base qualities exist here, and no much larger clone lies one base off it. Every donor in the study was a healthy Caucasian. Paper-wide results and their limitations: In beta out-of-frame sequences, excess twin sharing was weaker, because having fewer shared sequences lowered the signal-to-noise ratio. Recombination models systematically underestimated out-of-frame TCR alpha sharing in monozygotic twins but agreed with sharing between unrelated individuals. Compared with coincidental sharing between unrelated individuals, out-of-frame TCR alpha sequences shared between twins showed an excess of sequences with low generation probability. Invariant T cells such as MAIT and iNKT could partly confound zero-insertion analyses, though diverse VJ usage argued against this for most clonotypes. Because the same donors could not be followed over many years, the conclusions relied on cross-sectional statistical analysis. Fewer insertions were carried by abundant cord blood beta clonotypes, a similar but weaker trend appeared in young adult naive repertoires, and no such trend appeared in memory repertoires.

Relative to germline, V is 2 bases shorter and J is 0 bases shorter, with 8 bases between their ends. The germline V gene specifies MNHEY as CDR1 and SVGAGI as CDR2. The CDR3 spans 15 residues, from the cysteine through the phenylalanine. The retained sequence is limited to the CDR3, 45 bases, with the frame set at the first base. Library method: 5' RACE. Sequencer: Illumina HiSeq 2000. A universal primer binding site was added through template switching, and the final cDNA carried a unique molecular identifier so that TCR cDNA molecules could be counted accurately. Specific primers in the conserved constant-segment region were used to synthesize first-strand cDNA for TCR alpha and beta chains. To control for contamination, each cDNA library was double barcoded with a SMART-Mk sample barcode plus Illumina barcodes. Two successive PCR steps introduced TruSeq adapter sequences along with Illumina sample barcodes. The Illumina HiSeq platform was used with custom primers to sequence TCR alpha and beta cDNA libraries. The source study handled its data this way. MiGEC processed the raw reads to extract unique molecular identifiers, while MiXCR was used to determine the CDR3 positions. Recombination models were inferred per individual with the repgenHMM and IGoR tools using an EM algorithm. Shared clonotype analysis was performed with the tcR package in R, normalizing sharing by the product of cloneset sizes. To study raw recombination without the effects of thymic and clonal selection, out-of-frame nonproductive sequences were analyzed. TCRdb redid the processing of the public reads, applying fastp at Q25 and MiXCR, and retained in-frame beta chains. Rows are unified per CDR3 protein, each entry keeping the most common DNA and genes. TCRdb's processing, not the study's, gives the V and J calls here. The sample table shows some 1,600,000 distinct CDR3 sequences, and about 31% are seen once. The ten largest make up 0.25% to 0.3% of the sample.

This receptor was identified in a newborn girl in good health. Source material: cord blood. The chain is encoded by TRBV6-5 joined to TRBJ2-1; no confident D gene assignment can be made. The bases are TGTGCCAGCAGTTACGGTCAGAGCTCCTACAATGAGCAGTTCTTC. Protein translation: CASSYGQSSYNEQFF.